This T cell receptor (beta chain) was retrieved from a study of cytomegalovirus exposure and HLA in healthy donors. CDR1 and CDR2 (germline): SGHTA, FQGNSA. V lost 5 bases, J lost 8 bases, and 10 bases stayed unmatched. This CDR3 is 16 amino acids long. This PCR relied on a set of 60 Vbeta primers and 13 Jbeta primers. As originally analysed: A later analysis tallied some 84 million unique TCR beta chains, around 10 million of them shared. TCRdb keeps only in-frame clones here, not all; method: immunoSEQ multiplex PCR. That table supplies the V and J calls and clone size; D and trimming were determined from the DNA. The sample has about 130,000 clones, more than 70% seen once.

Sample: PBMCs. The sequence came from a man aged 25-40 years in good health and CMV-seronegative. J is TRBJ2-3 and V is TRBV7-2; 13 bases fit TRBD2. This chain's CDR3 is CASSPTGLAGRSTQYF. The CDR3 nucleotides read TGTGCCAGCAGCCCGACGGGACTAGCGGGAAGAAGTACGCAGTATTTT.